Listed below are T cell receptor beta chains from one sample, sequenced in a study of neurological immune-mediated disorders. TCRdb ran MiXCR on the 5' RACE reads and lists one entry per CDR3 protein. The sample holds more than 60,000 distinct CDR3 sequences, about 3.5% seen once. Sequencing was performed on PBMCs. The receptors stem from a woman aged 45 to 65 with multiple sclerosis. Each CDR3 is given with its conserved first and last residue.

J: TRBJ2-3
V: TRBV20-1
CDR3: CSALRLGISDTQYF

J: TRBJ1-5
V: TRBV12-5
CDR3: CASGRDSFNQPQNF

J: TRBJ2-2
V: TRBV20-1
CDR3: CSATYPGLGGTGELFF

J: TRBJ1-5
V: TRBV20-1
CDR3: CSARVNSGQATNQPQHF

J: TRBJ2-1
V: TRBV14
CDR3: CASSQDTFYGDLLSSYNEQFF

J: TRBJ2-3
V: TRBV29-1
CDR3: CSVVPVRGADTQYF

J: TRBJ2-6
V: TRBV5-1
CDR3: CASSSTTGDGANVLTF

J: TRBJ2-1
V: TRBV24-1
CDR3: CATSDFDPEKGGNEQFF

J: TRBJ1-1
V: TRBV5-1
CDR3: CASSFRPELNTEAFF

J: TRBJ2-1
V: TRBV11-1
CDR3: CASSLDGSSYNEQFF

J: TRBJ2-5
V: TRBV20-1
CDR3: CSATPSFGGNQETQYF

J: TRBJ2-2
V: TRBV15
CDR3: CATSRDRSAGELFF

J: TRBJ1-1
V: TRBV7-9
CDR3: CASSLEVGQGNTEAFF

J: TRBJ2-1
V: TRBV3-1
CDR3: CASSQDLRLSYNEQFF

J: TRBJ2-1
V: TRBV20-1
CDR3: CSASGINSYNEQFF

J: TRBJ1-2
V: TRBV6-5
CDR3: CASTAGTDWSYTF

J: TRBJ2-7
V: TRBV24-1
CDR3: CATSDETGAAGEQYF

J: TRBJ2-7
V: TRBV7-2
CDR3: CASSLGPGNEQYF

J: TRBJ2-7
V: TRBV12-3/TRBV12-4
CDR3: CASSLSAQGSYEQYF

J: TRBJ2-7
V: TRBV10-3
CDR3: CAIDGRDSHEQYF

J: TRBJ2-3
V: TRBV24-1
CDR3: CATSDSGLFTDTQYF

J: TRBJ2-1
V: TRBV7-9
CDR3: CASSRQGYEQFF

J: TRBJ2-3
V: TRBV5-1
CDR3: CASHTTSTDTQYF

J: TRBJ1-5
V: TRBV6-5
CDR3: CASNPARGRQPQHF

J: TRBJ2-4
V: TRBV5-6
CDR3: CASSPVRELAKNIQYF

J: TRBJ2-2
V: TRBV7-7
CDR3: CASSLEVGGELFF

J: TRBJ1-1
V: TRBV7-2
CDR3: CASSLGGAGLGPEAFF